This TCR beta chain was recorded in a study of T cell repertoires in cytomegalovirus infection. Study context: Signatures in public TCR beta sequences pointed to both CMV infection and matching HLA type.

TCRdb reprocessed the reads via MiXCR and lists one record per CDR3 protein. The sample yields 270,000 or so distinct CDR3 sequences, about a sixth seen once. Study-level findings and limits: HLA-C-restricted CMV-specific TCR beta clonotypes prevailed in the ex vivo response. Identification of carriers of CMV plus the relevant HLA was achieved through cumulative public TCR beta family frequency.

This clonotype was recorded at least ten times. Antigen: not known. Germline CDR1 and CDR2: SGHDT and YYEEEE. V lost 3 bases, J lost 6 bases, and 13 bases lay in between. The CDR3 totals 15 residues. Sequences were obtained from CD8+ T cells from PBMCs. The sequence was collected from a human donor in good health (CMV status not recorded). Some clones in this sample may be carry-over from other donors' samples. The chain combines TRBV5-6 with TRBJ1-6; D gene ambiguous. The DNA of the CDR3 is TGTGCCAGCAGCTGGATTCACGGCCCTAATTCACCCCTCCACTTT. Amino acid sequence: CASSWIHGPNSPLHF.